What follows describes a single T cell receptor beta chain. No antigen is known for it. Indicated time point: persistent/refractory GD, antithyroid drugs over 5 years with positive TRAb. The TCR library was made from RNA that had been extracted from PBMCs in TRIzol. This entry belongs to a study of regulatory T cells in long-lasting Graves disease. Study-level background: More than 5 years of antithyroid drugs with positive TSH receptor antibodies defined persistent Graves' disease. General observations from the study: With persistent disease, TRBV28, TRBJ1-2 and TRBJ2-5 were the favored segments.

The V gene lost 4 bases and the J gene lost 1 base, with 11 bases spanning the gap. Germline CDR1 is SGDLS and CDR2 is YYNGEE. This CDR3 comprises 15 residues. Both iRepertoire HTBI primers and Arm-PCR of CDR3 regions were used to build the TCR beta libraries. A single record per CDR3 protein comes from TCRdb applying MiXCR to the multiplex PCR reads. The profile shows a few hundred thousand distinct CDR3 sequences, 22% of them singletons. Sample: peripheral blood mononuclear cells (PBMCs), taken when the disease was refractory, from a patient treated with antithyroid drugs. The receptor comes from a female donor with Graves disease. The gene calls are TRBV9 and TRBJ1-4; a possible D gene is TRBD1 (6 bases). CDR3 nucleotides: TGTGCCAGCAGCCGTACAGGGCTAACTAATGAAAAACTGTTTTTT. Its translation: CASSRTGLTNEKLFF.